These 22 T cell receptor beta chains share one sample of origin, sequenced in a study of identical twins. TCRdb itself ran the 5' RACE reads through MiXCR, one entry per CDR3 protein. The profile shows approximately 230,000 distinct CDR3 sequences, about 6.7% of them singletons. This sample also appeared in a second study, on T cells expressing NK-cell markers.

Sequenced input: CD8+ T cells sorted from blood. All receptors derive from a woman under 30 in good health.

As DNA, the CDR3 is TGTGCCAGCAGCTCGGGGCCAGGGAACTACGAGCAGTACTTC. This codes for CASSSGPGNYEQYF. This chain uses TRBV5-5 with TRBJ2-7; D may match TRBD1 or TRBD2 (5 bases each). Trimming took off 3 bases at V and 3 bases at J, with 13 bases between the two ends. The CDR3 runs 14 residues. Germline assignment: CDR1 SGHKS and CDR2 YYEKEE (reference sequence).

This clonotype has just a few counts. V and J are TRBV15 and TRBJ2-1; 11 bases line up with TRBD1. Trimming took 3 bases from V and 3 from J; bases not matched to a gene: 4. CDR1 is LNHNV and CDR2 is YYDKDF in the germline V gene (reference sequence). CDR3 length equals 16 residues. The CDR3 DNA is TGTGCCACCAGCAGGGAAGGGACAGGGGGCTACAATGAGCAGTTCTTC. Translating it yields CATSREGTGGYNEQFF.

The CDR3 region is CATTPSRQSSYEQYF. In nucleotides, the CDR3 is TGTGCCACCACGCCTTCGCGACAAAGCTCCTACGAGCAGTACTTC. V and J are TRBV15 and TRBJ2-7; D is unclear. From germline, CDR1 is LNHNV and CDR2 YYDKDF (reference sequence). V was pared by 7 bases and J by 0 bases, with 16 bases between. There are 15 residues in the CDR3. Full variable domain (outside the CDR3, taken from reference TRBV15 and TRBJ2-7): DAMVIQNPRYQVTQFGKPVTLSCSQTLNHNVMYWYQQKSSQAPKLLFHYYDKDFNNEADTPDNFQSRRPNTSFCFLDIRSPGLGDTAMYLCATTPSRQSSYEQYFGPGTRLTVT.

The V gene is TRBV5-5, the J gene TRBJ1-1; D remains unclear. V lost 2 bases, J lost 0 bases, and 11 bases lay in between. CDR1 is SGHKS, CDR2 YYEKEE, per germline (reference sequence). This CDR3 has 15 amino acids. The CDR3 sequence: CASSFSASMNTEAFF. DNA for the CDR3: TGTGCCAGCAGCTTTTCCGCTTCGATGAACACTGAAGCTTTCTTT.

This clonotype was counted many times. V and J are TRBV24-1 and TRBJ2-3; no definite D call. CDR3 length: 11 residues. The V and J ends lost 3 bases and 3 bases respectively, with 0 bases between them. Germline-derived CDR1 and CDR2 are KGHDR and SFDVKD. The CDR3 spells CATSDTDTQYF. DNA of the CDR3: TGTGCCACCAGTGATACAGATACGCAGTATTTT.

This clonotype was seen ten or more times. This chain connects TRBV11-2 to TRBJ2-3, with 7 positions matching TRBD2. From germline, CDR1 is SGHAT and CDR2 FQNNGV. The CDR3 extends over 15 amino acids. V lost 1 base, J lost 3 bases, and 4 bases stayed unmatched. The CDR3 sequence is CASSLAGRRTDTQYF. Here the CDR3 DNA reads TGTGCCAGCAGCTTAGCCGGGAGGAGGACAGATACGCAGTATTTT.

The CDR3 DNA is TGTGCCAGCAGCGTAGATTTCCAGGGGCAATACAATGAGCAGTTCTTC. This gives the protein CASSVDFQGQYNEQFF. The chain uses TRBV9 and TRBJ2-1; a possible D gene is TRBD1 (6 bases). V dropped 0 bases and J dropped 4 bases, with 14 bases sitting between them. The CDR3 runs to 16 residues. Germline V gene sequence: CDR1 SGDLS, CDR2 YYNGEE.

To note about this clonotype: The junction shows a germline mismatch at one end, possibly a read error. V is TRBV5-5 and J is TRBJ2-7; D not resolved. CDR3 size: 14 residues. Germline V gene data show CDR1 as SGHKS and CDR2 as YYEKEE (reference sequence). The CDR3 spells CDSSLVPISYEQYF. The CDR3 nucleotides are TGTGACAGCAGCTTGGTCCCCATCTCCTACGAGCAGTACTTC.

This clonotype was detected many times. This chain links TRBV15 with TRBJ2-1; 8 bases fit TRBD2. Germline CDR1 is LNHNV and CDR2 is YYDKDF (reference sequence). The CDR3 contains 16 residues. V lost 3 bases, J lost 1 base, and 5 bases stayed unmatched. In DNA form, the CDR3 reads TGTGCCACCAGCAGGTCAGCGGGAGAATCCTACAATGAGCAGTTCTTC. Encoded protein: CATSRSAGESYNEQFF.

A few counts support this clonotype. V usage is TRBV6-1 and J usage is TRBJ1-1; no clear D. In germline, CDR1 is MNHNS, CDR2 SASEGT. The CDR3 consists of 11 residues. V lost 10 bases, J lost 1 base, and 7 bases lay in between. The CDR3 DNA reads TGTGCCATTTCCCCGAACACTGAAGCTTTCTTT. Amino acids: CAISPNTEAFF.

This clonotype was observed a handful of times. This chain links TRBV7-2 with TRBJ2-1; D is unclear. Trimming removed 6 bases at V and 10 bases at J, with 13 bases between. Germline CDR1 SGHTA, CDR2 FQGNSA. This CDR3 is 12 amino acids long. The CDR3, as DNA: TGTGCCAGCAGTCAACCTCGGGCAGAGCAGTTCTTC. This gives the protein CASSQPRAEQFF.

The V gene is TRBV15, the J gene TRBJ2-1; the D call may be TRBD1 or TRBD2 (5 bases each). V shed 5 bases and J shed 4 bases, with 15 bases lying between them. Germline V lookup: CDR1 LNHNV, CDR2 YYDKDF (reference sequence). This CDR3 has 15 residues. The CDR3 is CATSGDQGPYNEQFF. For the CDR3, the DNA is TGTGCCACCAGCGGTGACCAGGGACCTTACAATGAGCAGTTCTTC.

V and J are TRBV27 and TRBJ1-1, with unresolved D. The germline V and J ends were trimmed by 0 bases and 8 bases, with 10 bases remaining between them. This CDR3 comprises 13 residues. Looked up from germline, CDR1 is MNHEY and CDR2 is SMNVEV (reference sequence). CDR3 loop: CASSLSGRIEAFF. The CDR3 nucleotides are TGTGCCAGCAGTTTATCCGGACGGATAGAAGCTTTCTTT.

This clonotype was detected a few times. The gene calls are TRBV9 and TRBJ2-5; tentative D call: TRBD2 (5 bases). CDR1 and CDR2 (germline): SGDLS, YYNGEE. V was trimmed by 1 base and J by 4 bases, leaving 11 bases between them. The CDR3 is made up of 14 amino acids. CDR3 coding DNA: TGTGCCAGCAGCGTAAGCGGTTTTGCAGAGACCCAGTACTTC. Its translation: CASSVSGFAETQYF. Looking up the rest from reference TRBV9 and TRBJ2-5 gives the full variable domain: DSGVTQTPKHLITATGQRVTLRCSPRSGDLSVYWYQQSLDQGLQFLIQYYNGEERAKGNILERFSAQQFPDLHSELNLSSLELGDSALYFCASSVSGFAETQYFGPGTRLLVL.

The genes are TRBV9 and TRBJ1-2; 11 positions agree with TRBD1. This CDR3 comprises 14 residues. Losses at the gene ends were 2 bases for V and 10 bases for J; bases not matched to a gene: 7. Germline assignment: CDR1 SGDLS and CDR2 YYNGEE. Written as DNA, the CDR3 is TGTGCCAGCAGCGTCCGGACAGGGGGCGCTTACTACACCTTC. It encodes CASSVRTGGAYYTF.

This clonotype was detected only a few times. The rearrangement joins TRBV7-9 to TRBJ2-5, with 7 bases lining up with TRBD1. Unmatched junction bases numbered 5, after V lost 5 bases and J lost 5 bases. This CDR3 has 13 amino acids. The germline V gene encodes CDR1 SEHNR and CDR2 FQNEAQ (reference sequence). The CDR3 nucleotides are TGTGCCAGCAGCGCCACAGGGGTCGAGACCCAGTACTTC. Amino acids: CASSATGVETQYF.

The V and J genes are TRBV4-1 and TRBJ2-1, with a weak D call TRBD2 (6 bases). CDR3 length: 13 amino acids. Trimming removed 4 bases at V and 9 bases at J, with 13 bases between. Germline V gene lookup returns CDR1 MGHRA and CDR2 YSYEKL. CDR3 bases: TGCGCCAGCAGCCTCCAGCGGGCGGGTGAGCAGTTCTTC. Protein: CASSLQRAGEQFF.

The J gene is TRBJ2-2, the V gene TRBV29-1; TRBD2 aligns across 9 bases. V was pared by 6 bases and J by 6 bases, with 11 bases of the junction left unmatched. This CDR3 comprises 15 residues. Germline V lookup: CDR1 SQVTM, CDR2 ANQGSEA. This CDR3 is CSVMVIAGAAGELFF. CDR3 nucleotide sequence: TGCAGCGTGATGGTTATAGCGGGAGCGGCCGGGGAGCTGTTTTTT.

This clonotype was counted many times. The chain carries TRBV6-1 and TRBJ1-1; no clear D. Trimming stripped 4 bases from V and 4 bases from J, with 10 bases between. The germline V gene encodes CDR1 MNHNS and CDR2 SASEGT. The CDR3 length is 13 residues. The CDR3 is CASSGQGFTEAFF. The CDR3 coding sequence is TGTGCCAGCAGTGGGCAAGGTTTCACTGAAGCTTTCTTT.

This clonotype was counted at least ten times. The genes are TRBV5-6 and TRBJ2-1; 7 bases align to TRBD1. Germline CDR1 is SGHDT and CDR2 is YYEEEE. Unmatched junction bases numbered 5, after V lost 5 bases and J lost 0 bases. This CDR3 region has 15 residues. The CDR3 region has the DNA TGTGCCAGCAGGCCGACAGGGACCTCCTACAATGAGCAGTTCTTC. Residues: CASRPTGTSYNEQFF.

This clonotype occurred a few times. The CDR3 reads CASSPTDGSSYEQYF. The CDR3 DNA reads as TGTGCCAGCAGCCCAACGGACGGGAGCTCCTACGAGCAGTACTTC. This sequence joins TRBV11-2 and TRBJ2-7, with D possibly matching TRBD2 (6 bases). CDR1 SGHAT and CDR2 FQNNGV come from the germline V gene. Trimming shortened V by 5 bases and J by 0 bases, and 14 bases separated the two germline ends. The CDR3 runs to 15 residues.

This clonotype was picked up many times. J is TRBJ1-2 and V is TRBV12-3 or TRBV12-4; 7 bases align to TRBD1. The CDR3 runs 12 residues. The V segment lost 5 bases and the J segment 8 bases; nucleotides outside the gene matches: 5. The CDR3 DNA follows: TGTGCCAGCAGTCTCGACAGGGTCGGCTACACCTTC. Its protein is CASSLDRVGYTF.